This TCR beta chain derives from a study of T cells in Graves' hyperthyroidism and ophthalmopathy. This clonotype came up a few times. The target antigen is unknown. Amplification yielded TCR beta CDR3 regions, with RNA transcripts as the source. The HTBI primer set served for first-round RT-PCR of the TCR CDR3. TCRdb itself ran the multiplex PCR reads through MiXCR, one entry per CDR3 protein. Found here are approximately 570,000 distinct CDR3 sequences, approximately 20% of them singletons; the top ten hold approximately 48%. General study points: A model built on 13 V-J features separated ophthalmopathy from stable hyperthyroidism.

The source material was blood. This sequence originates from a man between 35 and 55 years old with Graves' ophthalmopathy.

In DNA form, the CDR3 reads TGCGCCAGCAGCTTGGTAGCGGGGACAGCCCAAGAGACCCAGTACTTC. This translates into CASSLVAGTAQETQYF. The chain uses TRBV5-1 and TRBJ2-5, with a tentative D call TRBD2 (8 bases). From germline, CDR1 is SGHRS and CDR2 YFSETQ. The CDR3 runs 16 residues. V was shortened by 0 bases and J by 1 base, with 13 bases between the two germline ends.